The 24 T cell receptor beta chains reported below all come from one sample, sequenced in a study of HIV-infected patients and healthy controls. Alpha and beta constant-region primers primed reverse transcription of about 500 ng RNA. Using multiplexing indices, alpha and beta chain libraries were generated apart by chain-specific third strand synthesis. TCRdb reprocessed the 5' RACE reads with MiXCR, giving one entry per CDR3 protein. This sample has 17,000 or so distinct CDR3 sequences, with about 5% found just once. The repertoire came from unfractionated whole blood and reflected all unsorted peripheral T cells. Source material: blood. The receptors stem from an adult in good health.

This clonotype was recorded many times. The CDR3 region has the DNA TGCGCCAGCAGCTTGCGTCCCCGGTCTAGCACAGATACGCAGTATTTT. This gives the protein CASSLRPRSSTDTQYF. The V call is TRBV5-1, the J call TRBJ2-3, with D unclear. V lost 1 base, J lost 0 bases, and 12 bases lay in between. The CDR3 sequence is 16 residues long. Germline CDR1 reads SGHRS; CDR2 reads YFSETQ.

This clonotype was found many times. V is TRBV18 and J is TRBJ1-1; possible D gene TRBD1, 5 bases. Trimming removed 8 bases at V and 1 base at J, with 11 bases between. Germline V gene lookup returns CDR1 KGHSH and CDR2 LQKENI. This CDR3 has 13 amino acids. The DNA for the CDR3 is TGTGCCAGCACTGACAGAGAGAACACTGAAGCTTTCTTT. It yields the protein CASTDRENTEAFF.

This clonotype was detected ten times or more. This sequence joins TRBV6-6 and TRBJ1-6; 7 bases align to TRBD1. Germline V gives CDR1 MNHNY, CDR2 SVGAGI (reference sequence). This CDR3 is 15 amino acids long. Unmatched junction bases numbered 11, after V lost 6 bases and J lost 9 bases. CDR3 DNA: TGTGCCAGCAGACCACAGGGGTTCGGGATTTCACCCCTCCACTTT. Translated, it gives CASRPQGFGISPLHF.

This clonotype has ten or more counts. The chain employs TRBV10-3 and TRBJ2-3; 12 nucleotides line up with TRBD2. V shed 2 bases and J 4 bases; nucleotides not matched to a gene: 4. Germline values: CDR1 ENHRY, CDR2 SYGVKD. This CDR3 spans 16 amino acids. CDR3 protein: CAISEPTSGGSDTQYF. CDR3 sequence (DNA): TGTGCCATCAGTGAGCCGACTAGCGGGGGTTCAGATACGCAGTATTTT.

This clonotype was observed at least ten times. The CDR3 spells CSVDRVGGNTIYF. Here the CDR3 DNA reads TGCAGCGTTGACAGGGTAGGAGGAAACACCATATATTTT. This chain links TRBV29-1 with TRBJ1-3, with a possible D match to TRBD1 (5 bases). From germline, CDR1 is SQVTM and CDR2 ANQGSEA. CDR3 length equals 13 residues. Deletions cut 3 bases from V and 4 bases from J, with 10 bases between.

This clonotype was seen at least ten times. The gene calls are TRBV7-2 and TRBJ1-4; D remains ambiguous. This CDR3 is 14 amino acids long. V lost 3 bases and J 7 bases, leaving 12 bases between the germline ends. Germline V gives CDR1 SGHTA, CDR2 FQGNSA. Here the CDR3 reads CASSFGTRGEKLFF. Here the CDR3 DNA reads TGTGCCAGCAGCTTCGGCACCCGTGGTGAAAAACTGTTTTTT.

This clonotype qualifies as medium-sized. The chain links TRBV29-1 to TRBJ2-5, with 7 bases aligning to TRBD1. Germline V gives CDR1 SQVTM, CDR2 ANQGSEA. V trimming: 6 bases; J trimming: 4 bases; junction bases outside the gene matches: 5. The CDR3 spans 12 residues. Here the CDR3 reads CSVETGAETQYF. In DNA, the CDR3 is TGCAGCGTAGAAACAGGGGCAGAGACCCAGTACTTC.

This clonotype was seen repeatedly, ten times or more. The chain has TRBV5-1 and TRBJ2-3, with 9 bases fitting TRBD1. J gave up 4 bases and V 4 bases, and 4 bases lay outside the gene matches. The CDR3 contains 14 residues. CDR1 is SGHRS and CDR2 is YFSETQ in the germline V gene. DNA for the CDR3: TGCGCCAGCAGCGGAACAGGGGGCGCAGATACGCAGTATTTT. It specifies CASSGTGGADTQYF.

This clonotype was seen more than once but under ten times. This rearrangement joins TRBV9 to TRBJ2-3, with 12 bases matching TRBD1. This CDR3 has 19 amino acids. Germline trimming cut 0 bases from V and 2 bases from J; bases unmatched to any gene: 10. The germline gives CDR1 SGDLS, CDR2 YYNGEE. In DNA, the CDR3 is TGTGCCAGCAGCGTAGAAATGCCCGGGGACAGGGGGCTCACAGATACGCAGTATTTT. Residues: CASSVEMPGDRGLTDTQYF.

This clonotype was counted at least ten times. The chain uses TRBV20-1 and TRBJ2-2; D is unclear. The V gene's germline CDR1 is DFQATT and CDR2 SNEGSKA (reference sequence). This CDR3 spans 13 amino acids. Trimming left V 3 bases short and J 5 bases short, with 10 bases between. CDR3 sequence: CSASKMGTGELFF. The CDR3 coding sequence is TGCAGTGCTAGCAAGATGGGGACCGGGGAGCTGTTTTTT.

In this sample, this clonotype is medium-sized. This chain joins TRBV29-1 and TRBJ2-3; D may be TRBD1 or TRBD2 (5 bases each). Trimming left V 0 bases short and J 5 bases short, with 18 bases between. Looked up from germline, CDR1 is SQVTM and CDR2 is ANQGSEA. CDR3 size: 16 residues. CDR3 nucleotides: TGCAGCGTTGAAGATGTTGAGGGCAGCCAGGGAGATACGCAGTATTTT. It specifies CSVEDVEGSQGDTQYF.

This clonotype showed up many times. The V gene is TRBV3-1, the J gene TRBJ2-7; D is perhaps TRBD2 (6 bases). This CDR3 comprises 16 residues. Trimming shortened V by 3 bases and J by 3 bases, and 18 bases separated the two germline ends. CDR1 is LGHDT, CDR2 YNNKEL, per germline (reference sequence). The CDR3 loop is CASSHQSSGPLYEQYF. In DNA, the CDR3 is TGTGCCAGCAGCCATCAATCGAGCGGGCCGCTCTACGAGCAGTACTTC.

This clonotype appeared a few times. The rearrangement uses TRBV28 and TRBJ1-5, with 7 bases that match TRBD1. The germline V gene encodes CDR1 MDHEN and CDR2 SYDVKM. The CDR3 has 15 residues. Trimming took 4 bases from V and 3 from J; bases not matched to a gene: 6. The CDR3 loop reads CASSSIQGYNQPQHF. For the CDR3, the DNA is TGTGCCAGCAGTTCCATACAGGGGTACAATCAGCCCCAGCATTTT.

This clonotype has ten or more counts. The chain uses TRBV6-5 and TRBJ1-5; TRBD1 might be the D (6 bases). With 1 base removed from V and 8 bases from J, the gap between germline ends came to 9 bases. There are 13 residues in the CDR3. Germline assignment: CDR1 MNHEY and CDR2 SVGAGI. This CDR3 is CASSYLGGEPQHF. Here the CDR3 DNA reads TGTGCCAGCAGTTACTTAGGGGGTGAGCCCCAGCATTTT.

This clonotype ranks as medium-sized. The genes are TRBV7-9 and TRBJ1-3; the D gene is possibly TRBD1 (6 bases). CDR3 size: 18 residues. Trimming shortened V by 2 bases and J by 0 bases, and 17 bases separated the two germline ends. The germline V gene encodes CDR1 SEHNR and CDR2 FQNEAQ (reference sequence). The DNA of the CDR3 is TGTGCCAGCAGCTTAATGGCGGCAGGGGTCCGCTCTGGAAACACCATATATTTT. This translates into CASSLMAAGVRSGNTIYF.

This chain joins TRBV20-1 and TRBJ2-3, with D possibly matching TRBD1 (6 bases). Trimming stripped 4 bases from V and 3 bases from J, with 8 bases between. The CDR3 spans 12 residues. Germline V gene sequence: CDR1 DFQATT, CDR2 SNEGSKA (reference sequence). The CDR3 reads CSANRVTDTQYF. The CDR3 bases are TGCAGTGCTAACAGGGTTACAGATACGCAGTATTTT.

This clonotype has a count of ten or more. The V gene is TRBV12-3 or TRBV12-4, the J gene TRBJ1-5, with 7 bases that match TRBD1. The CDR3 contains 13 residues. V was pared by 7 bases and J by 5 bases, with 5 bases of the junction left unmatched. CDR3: CASTRTGHQPQHF. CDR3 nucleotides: TGTGCCAGCACCAGGACAGGTCATCAGCCCCAGCATTTT.

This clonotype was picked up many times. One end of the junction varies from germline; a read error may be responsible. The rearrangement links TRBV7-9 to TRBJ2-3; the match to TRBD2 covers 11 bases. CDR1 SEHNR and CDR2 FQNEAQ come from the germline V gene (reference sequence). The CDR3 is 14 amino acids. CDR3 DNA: TGTGCCAGCAGCTTAGGCCTAGCGGGGGGCTGGACGGATTTT. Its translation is CASSLGLAGGWTDF.

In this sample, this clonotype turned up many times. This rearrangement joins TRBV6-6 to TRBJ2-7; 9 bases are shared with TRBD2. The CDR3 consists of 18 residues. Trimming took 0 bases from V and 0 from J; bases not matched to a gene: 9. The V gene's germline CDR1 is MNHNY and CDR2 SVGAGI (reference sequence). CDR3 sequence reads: CASSYSLIAGVSSYEQYF. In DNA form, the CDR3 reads TGTGCCAGCAGTTACTCGCTCATAGCGGGGGTCTCCTCCTACGAGCAGTACTTC.

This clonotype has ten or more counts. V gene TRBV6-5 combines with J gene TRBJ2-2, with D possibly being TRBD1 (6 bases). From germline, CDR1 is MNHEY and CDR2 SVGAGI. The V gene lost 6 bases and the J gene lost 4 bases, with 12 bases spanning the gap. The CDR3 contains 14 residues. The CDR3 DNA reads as TGTGCCAGCAGCGGAACAGGGCCCACCGGGGAGCTGTTTTTT. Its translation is CASSGTGPTGELFF.

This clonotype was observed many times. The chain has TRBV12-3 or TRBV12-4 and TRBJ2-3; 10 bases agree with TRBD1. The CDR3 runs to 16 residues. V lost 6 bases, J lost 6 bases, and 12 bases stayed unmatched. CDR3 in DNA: TGTGCCAGCAGGCGTCCCCAGGGGACAGGGGCTGATACGCAGTATTTT. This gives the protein CASRRPQGTGADTQYF.

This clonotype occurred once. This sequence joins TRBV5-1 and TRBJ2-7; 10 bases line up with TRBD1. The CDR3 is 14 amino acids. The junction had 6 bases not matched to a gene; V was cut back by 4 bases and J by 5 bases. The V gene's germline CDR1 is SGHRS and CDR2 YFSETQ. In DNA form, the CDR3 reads TGCGCCAGCAGCCGGGACAGGGGATTTGACGAGCAGTACTTC. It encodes CASSRDRGFDEQYF.

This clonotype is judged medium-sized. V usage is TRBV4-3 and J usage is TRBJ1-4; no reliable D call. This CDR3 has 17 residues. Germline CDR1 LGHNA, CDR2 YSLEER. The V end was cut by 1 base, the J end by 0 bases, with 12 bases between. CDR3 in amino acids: CASSQAAGTTTNEKLFF. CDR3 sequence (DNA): TGCGCCAGCAGCCAAGCGGCAGGAACAACAACTAATGAAAAACTGTTTTTT.

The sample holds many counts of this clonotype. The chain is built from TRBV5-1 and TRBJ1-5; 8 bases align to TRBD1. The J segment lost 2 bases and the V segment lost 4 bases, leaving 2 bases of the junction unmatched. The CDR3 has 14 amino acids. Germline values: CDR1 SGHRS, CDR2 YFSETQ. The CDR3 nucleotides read TGCGCCAGCAGCACGGGACAGGGCAATCAGCCCCAGCATTTT. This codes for CASSTGQGNQPQHF.